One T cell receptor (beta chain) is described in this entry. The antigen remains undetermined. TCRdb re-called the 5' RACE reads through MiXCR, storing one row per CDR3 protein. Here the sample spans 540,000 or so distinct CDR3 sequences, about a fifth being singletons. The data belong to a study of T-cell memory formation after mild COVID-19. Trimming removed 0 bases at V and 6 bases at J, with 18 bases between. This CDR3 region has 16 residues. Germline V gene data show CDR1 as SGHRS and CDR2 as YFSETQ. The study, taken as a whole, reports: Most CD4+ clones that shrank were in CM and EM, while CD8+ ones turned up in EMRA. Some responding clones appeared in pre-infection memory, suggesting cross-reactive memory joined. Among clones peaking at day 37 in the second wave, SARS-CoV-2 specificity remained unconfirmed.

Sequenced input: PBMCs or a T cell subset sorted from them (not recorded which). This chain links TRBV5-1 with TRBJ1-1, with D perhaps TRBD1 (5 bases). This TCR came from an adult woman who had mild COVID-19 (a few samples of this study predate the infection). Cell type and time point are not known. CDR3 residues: CASSLGAGQTEAEAFF. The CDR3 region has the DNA TGCGCCAGCAGCTTGGGGGCCGGACAAACGGAAGCTGAAGCTTTCTTT.